Listed here is a single T cell receptor beta chain. These data belong to a study of blood T cell repertoires in COVID-19. The overall study: The cDNA or gDNA used as material had been derived from T cells, B-cell-depleted T cells, or PBMCs.

This CDR3 is built from 14 residues. Trimming removed 4 bases from V and 8 bases from J; junction bases left unmatched: 10. The germline CDR1 and CDR2 sequences are LGHDT and YNNKEL (reference sequence). Libraries were prepared by immunoSEQ multiplex PCR; TCRdb keeps only in-frame clonotypes and omits some of them. This sample has over 100,000 clones, with about nine tenths found just once. The chain carries TRBV3-1 (or the pseudogene TRBV3-2) and TRBJ1-2, with 7 positions matching TRBD1. This clonotype originated in a man aged 45-65 years with acute or convalescent COVID-19. The sequenced material came from peripheral blood. The CDR3 DNA reads TGTGCCAGCAGCCCTCGGGACAGTTTTCCAGGCTACACCTTC. Residues: CASSPRDSFPGYTF.